A single sample is the source of the 15 T cell receptor beta chains below, sequenced in a study of blood T cell repertoires in COVID-19 (dated by TCRdb to about 2020). The method behind the library was the immunoSEQ multiplex PCR assay. TCRdb retrieved this table from immuneACCESS and kept in-frame rearrangements only. Not all clones are present; in checked studies, unresolved V genes account for under half, and no reason is known for the remainder. The sample table holds around 280,000 clones, of which approximately 86% were seen once. About 2.2% of the sample is in the top ten clones. Input material: peripheral blood. These receptors were collected from a woman aged 45-65 years who had recovered from COVID-19.

The rearrangement joins TRBV15 to TRBJ1-5; D is unclear. The CDR3 length is 15 residues. Germline assignment: CDR1 LNHNV and CDR2 YYDKDF (reference sequence). Trimming pared 1 base from V and 3 bases from J, leaving 10 bases between. The CDR3 DNA reads TGTGCCACCAGCAGAGGGATCCGGGACAATCAGCCCCAGCATTTT. It translates to CATSRGIRDNQPQHF.

V gene TRBV5-1 combines with J gene TRBJ1-2, with D maybe TRBD1 (5 bases). CDR1 is SGHRS and CDR2 is YFSETQ in the germline V gene. Trimming left V 4 bases short and J 5 bases short, with 24 bases between. CDR3 length: 17 amino acids. The CDR3 sequence: CASSTQVGTSSGYGYTF. The DNA for the CDR3 is TGCGCCAGCAGCACCCAAGTGGGGACCTCCAGCGGGTATGGCTACACCTTC.

J is TRBJ1-2 and V is TRBV6-6, with 9 bases fitting TRBD1. Germline V gene lookup returns CDR1 MNHNY and CDR2 SVGAGI (reference sequence). The length of the CDR3 is 13 residues. Trimming took 6 bases from V and 8 from J; bases not matched to a gene: 7. The CDR3 DNA follows: TGTGCCAGCAGCTGGGACAGGGCGAGGGGCTACACCTTC. This sequence encodes CASSWDRARGYTF.

The chain employs TRBV5-6 and TRBJ2-3; perhaps TRBD2 as D (7 bases). CDR3 length: 16 amino acids. Germline assignment: CDR1 SGHDT and CDR2 YYEEEE. Trimming removed 4 bases from V and 5 bases from J, with 20 bases in between. The CDR3 coding sequence is TGTGCCAGCAGCGGAGCAAGGGGGGGTTTTCGAGATACGCAGTATTTT. Amino acids: CASSGARGGFRDTQYF. The variable domain in full, with the rest retrieved from reference TRBV5-6 and TRBJ2-3, is DAGVTQSPTHLIKTRGQQVTLRCSPKSGHDTVSWYQQALGQGPQFIFQYYEEEERQRGNFPDRFSGHQFPNYSSELNVNALLLGDSALYLCASSGARGGFRDTQYFGPGTRLTVL.

The V and J genes are TRBV5-6 and TRBJ2-1, with TRBD1 identical over 7 bases. Looked up from germline, CDR1 is SGHDT and CDR2 is YYEEEE. The junction had 3 bases not matched to a gene; V was cut back by 2 bases and J by 1 base. The CDR3 has 15 residues. CDR3 loop: CASSFGQASYNEQFF. As DNA, the CDR3 is TGTGCCAGCAGCTTCGGACAGGCGTCCTACAATGAGCAGTTCTTC.

This clone was observed once. The chain recombines TRBV4-3 with TRBJ2-1; 9 nucleotides align to TRBD1. The CDR3 is 16 amino acids. The germline V gene encodes CDR1 LGHNA and CDR2 YSLEER. The J segment lost 7 bases and the V segment lost 0 bases, leaving 7 bases of the junction unmatched. Written as DNA, the CDR3 is TGCGCCAGCAGCCAAGAAACGCGACAGGGGGGAAATGAGCAGTTCTTC. Residues: CASSQETRQGGNEQFF.

The rearrangement links TRBV28 to TRBJ2-7; 9 bases fit TRBD1. Germline V lookup: CDR1 MDHEN, CDR2 SYDVKM. There are 13 residues in the CDR3. Trimming took 8 bases from V and 5 from J; bases not matched to a gene: 7. The CDR3 DNA reads TGTGCCAGCTACGGGACAGGGAGGAACGAGCAGTACTTC. Its protein product is CASYGTGRNEQYF.

This clone has just a few counts. The chain links TRBV5-1 to TRBJ2-5; the match to TRBD2 covers 10 bases. The germline V gene encodes CDR1 SGHRS and CDR2 YFSETQ. The CDR3 is 14 residues long. V trimming: 5 bases; J trimming: 5 bases; junction bases outside the gene matches: 6. CDR3 residues: CASRQLAGHETQYF. CDR3 bases: TGCGCCAGCAGACAACTAGCGGGACATGAGACCCAGTACTTC.

The DNA of the CDR3 is TGTGCCAGCTCACCTTGGGACAGGTACTACGAGCAGTACTTC. Translated: CASSPWDRYYEQYF. V gene TRBV18 combines with J gene TRBJ2-7; 8 nucleotides agree with TRBD1. J gave up 3 bases and V 3 bases, and 4 bases lay outside the gene matches. CDR1 is KGHSH, CDR2 LQKENI, per germline. The CDR3 has 14 amino acids.

This CDR3 is CASSNGANTEAFF. CDR3 coding DNA: TGCGCCAGCAGCAACGGAGCGAACACTGAAGCTTTCTTT. V gene TRBV5-1 combines with J gene TRBJ1-1; D is unclear. This CDR3 has 13 amino acids. Germline values: CDR1 SGHRS, CDR2 YFSETQ. V was trimmed by 4 bases and J by 1 base, leaving 8 bases between them.

The chain carries TRBV5-6 and TRBJ2-1; 13 nucleotides agree with TRBD2. Germline V gene lookup returns CDR1 SGHDT and CDR2 YYEEEE. V gave up 4 bases and J gave up 4 bases; unmatched junction bases: 5. The CDR3 is 16 amino acids. CDR3 sequence (DNA): TGTGCCAGCAGCCTCGGACTAGCGGGAGTGTACAATGAGCAGTTCTTC. It specifies CASSLGLAGVYNEQFF.

This clone occurred a few times. This chain uses TRBV28 with TRBJ1-2; TRBD1 is a possible D gene (6 bases). Germline V CDR1 and CDR2: MDHEN, SYDVKM. The CDR3 spans 14 residues. The V gene lost 8 bases and the J gene lost 2 bases, with 15 bases spanning the gap. As DNA, the CDR3 is TGTGCCAGCTCGGCAGGGGACCTAAACTATGGCTACACCTTC. It is translated as CASSAGDLNYGYTF.

The chain has TRBV18 and TRBJ2-4, with 7 bases matching TRBD2. Germline V lookup: CDR1 KGHSH, CDR2 LQKENI. Unmatched junction bases numbered 9, after V lost 6 bases and J lost 4 bases. The CDR3 contains 15 residues. The CDR3 bases are TGTGCCAGCTCGCCCAGGGAGGGAGGTAAAAACATTCAGTACTTC. Its translation is CASSPREGGKNIQYF.

The chain recombines TRBV29-1 with TRBJ2-1; 11 nucleotides line up with TRBD1. Germline V gene lookup returns CDR1 SQVTM and CDR2 ANQGSEA. Trimming took 7 bases from V and 6 from J; bases not matched to a gene: 8. The CDR3 spans 14 residues. In DNA form, the CDR3 reads TGCAGCGGCCGGGACAGGGGGACCAGCAATGAGCAGTTCTTC. Protein sequence: CSGRDRGTSNEQFF.

V usage is TRBV12-3 or TRBV12-4 and J usage is TRBJ1-2; D call uncertain. V gave up 6 bases and J gave up 4 bases, with 3 bases separating them. The CDR3 sequence is 10 residues long. CDR3 sequence: CASSLYGYTF. CDR3 DNA: TGTGCCAGCAGCCTCTATGGCTACACCTTC.